This T cell receptor beta chain was identified in a study of T cells in Graves' hyperthyroidism and ophthalmopathy. About the research overall: Upon initial diagnosis and before any treatment, peripheral blood was collected.

TCR beta CDR3 sequences were amplified from RNA transcripts. The TCR CDR3 was amplified in a first-round RT-PCR using the HTBI primer set. TCRdb re-derived calls from the multiplex PCR reads in MiXCR, one entry per CDR3 protein. Among about 350,000 distinct CDR3 sequences listed, around a sixth were seen once. The PBMCs had their origin in less than 13 ml of fresh peripheral blood. This clonotype was counted at least ten times. Lacking the conserved final phenylalanine or tryptophan, this CDR3 likely reflects a read error. Looked up from germline, CDR1 is MGHDK and CDR2 is SYGVNS. V lost 5 bases to trimming and J lost 3 bases; unmatched junction nucleotides: 6. The CDR3 spans 14 residues.

The chain recombines TRBV25-1 with TRBJ2-7; 8 bases are a match to TRBD1. The sequence derives from a woman between 35 and 50 years old with Graves' ophthalmopathy. The specimen was blood. CDR3 coding DNA: TGTGCCAGCAGTCGGGGACAGGACCTCTACGAGCAGTACCTC. Translation gives CASSRGQDLYEQYL.